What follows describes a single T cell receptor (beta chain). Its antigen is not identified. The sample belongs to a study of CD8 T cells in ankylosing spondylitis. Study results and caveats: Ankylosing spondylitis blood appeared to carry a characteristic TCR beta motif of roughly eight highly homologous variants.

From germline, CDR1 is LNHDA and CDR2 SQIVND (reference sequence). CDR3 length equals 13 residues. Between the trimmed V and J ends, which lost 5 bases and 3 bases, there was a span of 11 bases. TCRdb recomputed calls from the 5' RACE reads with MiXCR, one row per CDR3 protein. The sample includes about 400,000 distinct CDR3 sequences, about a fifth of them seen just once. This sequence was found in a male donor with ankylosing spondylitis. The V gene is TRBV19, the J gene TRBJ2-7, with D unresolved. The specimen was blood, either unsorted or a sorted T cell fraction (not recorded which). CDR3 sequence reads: CASSSLTSYEQYF. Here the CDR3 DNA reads TGTGCCAGTAGTTCGTTGACAAGCTACGAGCAGTACTTC.